These 30 T cell receptor beta chains were sequenced from one sample in a study of cytomegalovirus exposure and HLA in healthy donors. Amplification used 60 Vbeta primers and 13 Jbeta primers. Assay used: immunoSEQ multiplex PCR; TCRdb lists only in-frame clones, some missing. Of roughly 180,000 clones listed, 70% to 80% are singletons. Specimen: PBMCs. These receptors were taken from a male donor in good health and CMV-seronegative.

This clone was detected only once. The rearrangement uses TRBV28 and TRBJ2-3; a weak D match, TRBD2 (6 bases). Germline CDR1 and CDR2: MDHEN and SYDVKM. The length of the CDR3 is 13 residues. Deletions cut 8 bases from V and 0 bases from J, with 9 bases between. CDR3 protein: CASGTASTDTQYF. The CDR3, as DNA: TGTGCCAGCGGGACTGCGAGCACAGATACGCAGTATTTT.

The chain uses TRBV6-6 and TRBJ1-2; the D gene is possibly TRBD1 (6 bases). V dropped 5 bases and J dropped 4 bases, with 20 bases sitting between them. Germline values: CDR1 MNHNY, CDR2 SVGAGI (reference sequence). The CDR3 spans 16 residues. CDR3 amino acids: CASSRTSGAKFYGYTF. The CDR3 DNA reads as TGTGCCAGCAGTCGAACTTCAGGGGCTAAGTTCTATGGCTACACCTTC.

The CDR3 is CASSVFGGELFF. The CDR3 DNA is TGTGCCAGCAGCGTATTCGGCGGGGAGCTGTTTTTT. The V gene is TRBV9, the J gene TRBJ2-2; no definite D call. This CDR3 has 12 amino acids. Germline V lookup: CDR1 SGDLS, CDR2 YYNGEE. Trimming removed 1 base at V and 7 bases at J, with 5 bases between.

This clone was detected only a few times. The chain employs TRBV28 and TRBJ2-6; 8 bases are shared with TRBD1. Germline CDR1 reads MDHEN; CDR2 reads SYDVKM. CDR3 size: 16 residues. V gave up 8 bases and J gave up 4 bases; unmatched junction bases: 10. In DNA form, the CDR3 reads TGTGCCAGCCGGGACAGGAGGGGATACGGGGCCAACGTCCTGACTTTC. It translates to CASRDRRGYGANVLTF. The variable domain in full, with the rest retrieved from reference TRBV28 and TRBJ2-6, is DVKVTQSSRYLVKRTGEKVFLECVQDMDHENMFWYRQDPGLGLRLIYFSYDVKMKEKGDIPEGYSVSREKKERFSLILESASTNQTSMYLCASRDRRGYGANVLTFGAGSRLTVL.

The rearrangement uses TRBV6-1 and TRBJ2-1, with a tentative D call TRBD2 (6 bases). This CDR3 is 14 amino acids long. The germline CDR1 and CDR2 sequences are MNHNS and SASEGT. The V and J ends lost 4 bases and 10 bases respectively, with 17 bases between them. This CDR3 is CASSAGTSALEQFF. As DNA, the CDR3 is TGTGCCAGCAGTGCCGGGACTTCGGCACTCGAGCAGTTCTTC.

This rearrangement joins TRBV18 to TRBJ2-1; 13 nucleotides match TRBD2. CDR3 length equals 16 residues. V shed 0 bases, J shed 8 bases, and the junction held 4 bases outside the gene matches. Germline CDR1 reads KGHSH; CDR2 reads LQKENI. CDR3 sequence (DNA): TGTGCCAGCTCACCACCCGGGACTAGCGGGATAGATGAGCAGTTCTTC. This sequence encodes CASSPPGTSGIDEQFF.

The V call is TRBV18, the J call TRBJ2-5; tentatively, D is TRBD1 (5 bases). The ends were cut back, 6 bases at V and 4 bases at J, with 12 bases in the middle. This CDR3 contains 13 residues. Germline V lookup: CDR1 KGHSH, CDR2 LQKENI. The CDR3, as DNA: TGTGCCAGCTCGTGGGGCGGCGGAGAGACCCAGTACTTC. This gives the protein CASSWGGGETQYF.

This chain uses TRBV7-3 with TRBJ1-1; TRBD1 matches at 7 bases. Trimming at V came to 5 bases and at J to 7 bases, leaving 10 bases not matched to a gene. Germline V gene lookup returns CDR1 SGHTA and CDR2 FQGTGA. This CDR3 has 14 residues. The CDR3 sequence: CASSPDRDGSEAFF. In nucleotides, the CDR3 is TGTGCCAGCAGCCCCGACAGGGACGGGAGTGAAGCTTTCTTT.

J is TRBJ1-2 and V is TRBV4-1; no definite D call. The germline V gene has CDR1 MGHRA and CDR2 YSYEKL. The CDR3 extends over 15 amino acids. With 4 bases removed from V and 0 bases from J, the gap between germline ends came to 12 bases. CDR3 sequence (DNA): TGCGCCAGCAGCCTCCGGGTCAAAGCTAACTATGGCTACACCTTC. It translates to CASSLRVKANYGYTF.

This sequence joins TRBV27 and TRBJ2-5; TRBD2 aligns across 12 bases. Trimming removed 5 bases from V and 4 bases from J; junction bases left unmatched: 11. Germline CDR1 and CDR2: MNHEY and SMNVEV (reference sequence). The CDR3 totals 17 residues. The CDR3: CASSPRTSGTSGETQYF. CDR3 DNA: TGTGCCAGCAGTCCCCGGACTAGCGGGACATCCGGAGAGACCCAGTACTTC.

The CDR3, as DNA: TGTGCCAGCAGCCCCCTCGGTTCTAGCTCTGGAAACACCATATATTTT. It is translated as CASSPLGSSSGNTIYF. The chain links TRBV14 to TRBJ1-3; D unclear. There are 16 residues in the CDR3. Germline CDR1 SGHDN, CDR2 FVKESK. The V end was cut by 4 bases, the J end by 0 bases, with 13 bases between.

The chain links TRBV18 to TRBJ1-2; tentatively, D is TRBD1 (5 bases). The V end lost 8 bases, the J end lost 6 bases, and 13 bases lay between the germline ends. Germline assignment: CDR1 KGHSH and CDR2 LQKENI. The CDR3 has 12 residues. CDR3 loop: CASRRELNGYTF. DNA for the CDR3: TGTGCCAGCCGCAGGGAATTGAATGGCTACACCTTC.

The rearrangement uses TRBV6-1 and TRBJ1-2; possibly TRBD1 for D (6 bases). This CDR3 has 17 amino acids. V was trimmed by 2 bases and J by 8 bases, leaving 24 bases between them. Germline V gives CDR1 MNHNS, CDR2 SASEGT. This chain's CDR3 is CASSETQGSPPFHGYTF. The CDR3 bases are TGTGCCAGCAGTGAAACGCAGGGGTCCCCCCCTTTTCACGGCTACACCTTC.

V gene TRBV9 combines with J gene TRBJ1-4, with D unclear. CDR1 SGDLS and CDR2 YYNGEE come from the germline V gene. The CDR3 runs to 16 residues. The V end lost 1 base, the J end lost 0 bases, and 10 bases lay between the germline ends. CDR3 in DNA: TGTGCCAGCAGCGTAACAGAGAATGCAACTAATGAAAAACTGTTTTTT. This gives the protein CASSVTENATNEKLFF.

This chain uses TRBV28 with TRBJ2-3; 16 nucleotides agree with TRBD2. The CDR3 runs 18 residues. V lost 7 bases, J lost 4 bases, and 11 bases stayed unmatched. Germline V lookup: CDR1 MDHEN, CDR2 SYDVKM. The CDR3 reads CASNGRGLAGGTADTQYF. The CDR3 DNA reads as TGTGCCAGCAACGGCAGGGGACTAGCGGGAGGGACCGCAGATACGCAGTATTTT.

The V and J genes are TRBV7-5 and TRBJ2-1; the table assigns TRBD2, which was not confirmed against the DNA. TRBV7-5 is shown as a pseudogene. CDR3 length: 16 residues. In DNA, the CDR3 is TGTGCCAGAAGCTTAGGGGAGGCGGGGGGCCAAAGTGAGCAGTTCTTC. This sequence encodes CARSLGEAGGQSEQFF.

The chain has TRBV19 and TRBJ1-2; possibly TRBD1 for D (5 bases). V was pared by 8 bases and J by 8 bases, with 18 bases between. Germline CDR1 reads LNHDA; CDR2 reads SQIVND (reference sequence). This CDR3 region has 13 residues. In DNA form, the CDR3 reads TGTGCCAGTTCTACCCAGACCAAGGGGGGCTACACCTTC. Translating it yields CASSTQTKGGYTF.

The chain joins TRBV6-5 to TRBJ2-1; 7 nucleotides align to TRBD2. The CDR3 sequence is 14 residues long. The V gene end was trimmed by 4 bases and the J gene end by 10 bases; junction bases not matched to a gene: 10. The germline gives CDR1 MNHEY, CDR2 SVGAGI. The CDR3 here is CASSFLGLDVEQFF. The CDR3 nucleotides are TGTGCCAGCAGTTTCCTCGGACTAGATGTCGAGCAGTTCTTC.

This clone was picked up one time. The chain has TRBV6-7 and TRBJ1-5, with D maybe TRBD1 (5 bases). TRBV6-7 belongs to the ORF category, with a function that is uncertain. The CDR3 totals 15 residues. The ends were cut back, 7 bases at V and 0 bases at J, with 13 bases in the middle. The CDR3 sequence: CASKDTYNSNQPQHF. The CDR3 bases are TGTGCCAGCAAGGACACATACAATAGCAATCAGCCCCAGCATTTT.

Here the CDR3 DNA reads TGTGCCAGCAGCGAACCGGGACAGGGACGTTCACCCCTCCACTTT. This encodes CASSEPGQGRSPLHF. This chain links TRBV6-5 with TRBJ1-6; 9 bases agree with TRBD1. J lost 9 bases, V lost 6 bases, and 9 bases had no gene match. The germline CDR1 and CDR2 sequences are MNHEY and SVGAGI. The CDR3 sequence is 15 residues long.

Of note for this clone: Other DNA variants within this sample encode the same CDR3. V gene TRBV6-5 combines with J gene TRBJ2-5, with 8 bases lining up with TRBD1. The CDR3 covers 14 residues. After removal of 0 bases from V and 3 bases from J, the junction contained 0 bases not matched to a gene. Germline V gene lookup returns CDR1 MNHEY and CDR2 SVGAGI. CDR3 in amino acids: CASSYSTGEETQYF. The CDR3, as DNA: TGTGCCAGCAGTTACTCGACAGGGGAAGAGACCCAGTACTTC.

The genes are TRBV28 and TRBJ1-5; TRBD1 agrees at 9 bases. Looked up from germline, CDR1 is MDHEN and CDR2 is SYDVKM. The J segment lost 10 bases and the V segment lost 6 bases, leaving 10 bases of the junction unmatched. CDR3 length equals 14 residues. This CDR3 reads CASSSGTGIQPQHF. CDR3 sequence (DNA): TGTGCCAGCAGCTCCGGGACAGGGATACAACCCCAGCATTTT.

The chain uses TRBV30 and TRBJ1-6; 11 bases are shared with TRBD1. The CDR3 covers 15 residues. Germline values: CDR1 GTSNPN, CDR2 SVGIG (reference sequence). With 7 bases clipped from V and 2 bases from J, the junction kept 4 bases outside the gene matches. This CDR3 is CASPGQGAYNSPLHF. CDR3 nucleotide sequence: TGTGCCTCCCCGGGACAGGGGGCCTATAATTCACCCCTCCACTTT. The full variable domain, completed using reference TRBV30 and TRBJ1-6, is SQTIHQWPATLVQPVGSPLSLECTVEGTSNPNLYWYRQAAGRGLQLLFYSVGIGQISSEVPQNLSASRPQDRQFILSSKKLLLSDSGFYLCASPGQGAYNSPLHFGNGTRLTVT.

This clone was detected only once. V and J are TRBV6-1 and TRBJ2-7; TRBD2 aligns across 11 bases. CDR3 length: 13 residues. V lost 6 bases and J lost 2; bases outside the gene matches: 0. CDR1 is MNHNS and CDR2 is SASEGT in the germline V gene. CDR3 sequence reads: CASRLAGAYEQYF. The CDR3 DNA is TGTGCCAGCAGACTAGCGGGGGCCTACGAGCAGTACTTC.

The J gene is TRBJ1-3, the V gene TRBV11-3; D not certain. Germline V lookup: CDR1 SGHNT, CDR2 YENEEA. V gave up 5 bases and J gave up 8 bases, with 13 bases separating them. This CDR3 comprises 13 residues. This CDR3 is CASSLTERDTIYF. The DNA for the CDR3 is TGTGCCAGCAGCCTGACCGAGAGGGACACCATATATTTT.

On this clone itself: Other DNA sequences in the same sample also yield this CDR3. The rearrangement joins TRBV7-9 to TRBJ2-3, with no clear D. There are 13 residues in the CDR3. Trimming took off 2 bases at V and 0 bases at J, with 3 bases between the two ends. Per germline, CDR1 SEHNR and CDR2 FQNEAQ (reference sequence). The CDR3 nucleotides read TGTGCCAGCAGCTTATCTAGCACAGATACGCAGTATTTT. The encoded protein is CASSLSSTDTQYF.

V is TRBV28 and J is TRBJ2-3; 7 bases align to TRBD1. CDR1 and CDR2 from the germline V gene are MDHEN and SYDVKM. V trimming: 2 bases; J trimming: 7 bases; junction bases outside the gene matches: 9. This CDR3 has 15 amino acids. The CDR3 loop reads CASSLSRTGAHTQYF. DNA of the CDR3: TGTGCCAGCAGTTTAAGCCGAACAGGGGCCCATACGCAGTATTTT.

The chain combines TRBV28 with TRBJ1-5; D perhaps matches TRBD1 (5 bases). The CDR3 has 16 residues. The V gene lost 2 bases and the J gene lost 2 bases, with 13 bases spanning the gap. CDR1 is MDHEN and CDR2 is SYDVKM in the germline V gene. CDR3 sequence reads: CASSLARSGGNQPQHF. CDR3 coding DNA: TGTGCCAGCAGTTTAGCGCGGTCGGGGGGCAATCAGCCCCAGCATTTT.

The rearrangement joins TRBV6-5 to TRBJ1-1; TRBD1 is a possible D gene (5 bases). The V end was cut by 2 bases, the J end by 11 bases, with 12 bases between. Per germline, CDR1 MNHEY and CDR2 SVGAGI. This CDR3 region has 12 residues. The CDR3 reads CASSYMGLDAFF. CDR3 coding DNA: TGTGCCAGCAGTTACATGGGGCTTGATGCTTTCTTT.

V usage is TRBV27 and J usage is TRBJ2-6, with 7 bases aligning to TRBD1. From germline, CDR1 is MNHEY and CDR2 SMNVEV (reference sequence). V lost 6 bases to trimming and J lost 0 bases; unmatched junction nucleotides: 8. CDR3 length equals 17 residues. The CDR3 is CASSLTGTNSGANVLTF. CDR3 DNA sequence: TGTGCCAGCAGCCTGACAGGGACAAACTCTGGGGCCAACGTCCTGACTTTC. The full variable domain, completed using reference TRBV27 and TRBJ2-6, is EAQVTQNPRYLITVTGKKLTVTCSQNMNHEYMSWYRQDPGLGLRQIYYSMNVEVTDKGDVPEGYKVSRKEKRNFPLILESPSPNQTSLYFCASSLTGTNSGANVLTFGAGSRLTVL.